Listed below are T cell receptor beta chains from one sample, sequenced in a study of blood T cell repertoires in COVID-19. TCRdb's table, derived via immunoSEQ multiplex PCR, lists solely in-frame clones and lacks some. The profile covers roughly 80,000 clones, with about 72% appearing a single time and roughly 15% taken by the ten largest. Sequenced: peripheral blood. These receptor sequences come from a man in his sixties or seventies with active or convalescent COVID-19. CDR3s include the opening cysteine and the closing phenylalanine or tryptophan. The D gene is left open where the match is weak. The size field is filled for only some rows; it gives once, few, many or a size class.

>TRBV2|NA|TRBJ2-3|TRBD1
CASSLDRDLNTQYF
TGTGCCAGCAGTCTTGACAGGGACCTTAATACGCAGTATTTT
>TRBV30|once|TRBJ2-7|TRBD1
CASVQGHEQYF
TGTGCCTCGGTACAGGGGCACGAGCAGTACTTC
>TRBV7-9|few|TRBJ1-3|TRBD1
CASSRGDSGNTIYF
TGTGCCAGCAGCAGGGGGGACAGTGGAAACACCATATATTTT
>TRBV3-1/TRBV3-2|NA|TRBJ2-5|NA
CASSQEWAIQETQYF
TGTGCCAGCAGCCAAGAGTGGGCGATCCAAGAGACCCAGTACTTC
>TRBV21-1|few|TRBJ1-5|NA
CASSRQGGCQPQHF
TGTGCCAGCAGCAGGCAGGGAGGGTGTCAGCCCCAGCATTTT
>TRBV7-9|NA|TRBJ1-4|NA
CASSLAAGYLFF
TGTGCCAGCAGCTTAGCGGCAGGTTATCTGTTTTTT
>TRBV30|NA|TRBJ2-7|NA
CAWSVQGGSYEQYF
TGTGCCTGGAGTGTACAGGGCGGGTCCTACGAGCAGTACTTC
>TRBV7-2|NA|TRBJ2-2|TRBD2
CASSLRRGGGAGELFF
TGTGCCAGCAGCTTGCGGCGGGGGGGCGGAGCCGGGGAGCTGTTTTTT
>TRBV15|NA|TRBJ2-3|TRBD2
CATSGRDMRLAEDTQYF
TGTGCCACCAGCGGAAGAGATATGAGACTAGCTGAAGATACGCAGTATTTT
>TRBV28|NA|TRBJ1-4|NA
CASSLRGSATNEKLFF
TGTGCCAGCAGTTTAAGGGGTAGTGCAACTAATGAAAAACTGTTTTTT
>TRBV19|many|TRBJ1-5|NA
CASSPGWVEPQHF
TGTGCCAGCTCCCCGGGATGGGTTGAGCCCCAGCATTTT
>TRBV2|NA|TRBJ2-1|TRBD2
CASSASGGGSDEQFF
TGTGCCAGCAGTGCCTCGGGGGGGGGCAGTGATGAGCAGTTCTTC
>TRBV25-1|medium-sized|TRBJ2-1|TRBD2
CASSEPGTSGVVNEQFF
TGTGCCAGCAGTGAACCAGGGACTAGCGGGGTAGTCAATGAGCAGTTCTTC
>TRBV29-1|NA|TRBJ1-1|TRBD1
CSAYGQGLSAFF
TGCAGCGCCTACGGACAGGGGTTGTCAGCTTTCTTT
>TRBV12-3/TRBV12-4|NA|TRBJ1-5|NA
CASSIGRAQRQHF
TGTGCCAGCAGTATTGGCAGGGCCCAAAGACAGCATTTT
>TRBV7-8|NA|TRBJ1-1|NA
CASSLGAHTEAFF
TGTGCCAGCAGCTTGGGAGCCCACACTGAAGCTTTCTTT
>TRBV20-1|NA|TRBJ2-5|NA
CSARKSETQYF
TGCAGTGCCAGGAAGTCAGAGACCCAGTACTTC
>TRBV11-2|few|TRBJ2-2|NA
CASSLAQGQATGELFF
TGTGCCAGCAGCTTAGCCCAGGGGCAGGCCACCGGGGAGCTGTTTTTT
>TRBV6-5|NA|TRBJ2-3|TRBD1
CATRTDRGFPDTQYF
TGTGCCACAAGGACGGACAGGGGGTTCCCAGATACGCAGTATTTT
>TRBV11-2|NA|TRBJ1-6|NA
CASSPGVPEGPDSPLHF
TGTGCCAGCTCACCGGGGGTACCAGAAGGTCCGGATTCACCCCTCCACTTT
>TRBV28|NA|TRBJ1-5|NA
CASSGRTSNQPQHF
TGTGCCAGCAGTGGCCGCACTAGCAATCAGCCCCAGCATTTT
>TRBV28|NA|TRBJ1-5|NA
CATQVYHNQPQHF
TGTGCCACCCAGGTCTACCACAATCAGCCCCAGCATTTT
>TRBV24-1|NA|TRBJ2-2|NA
CATSSDRRTGELFF
TGTGCCACCAGTTCCGACAGAAGGACCGGGGAGCTGTTTTTT
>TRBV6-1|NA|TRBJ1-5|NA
CASSDQGGNQPQHF
TGTGCCAGCAGTGATCAGGGCGGCAATCAGCCCCAGCATTTT
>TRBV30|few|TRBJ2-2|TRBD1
CAWSRQGYTGELFF
TGTGCCTGGAGTAGACAGGGGTACACCGGGGAGCTGTTTTTT
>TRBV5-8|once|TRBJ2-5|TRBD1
CASSLLDRAAETQYF
TGTGCCAGCAGCCTATTAGACAGGGCGGCAGAGACCCAGTACTTC
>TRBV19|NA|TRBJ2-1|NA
CASSSGEQFF
TGTGCCAGTAGTTCGGGTGAGCAGTTCTTC
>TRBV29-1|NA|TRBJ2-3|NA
CSVAGIGTDTQYF
TGCAGCGTTGCAGGGATTGGCACAGATACGCAGTATTTT
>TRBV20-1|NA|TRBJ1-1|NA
CSATRGAEAFF
TGCAGTGCAACCAGAGGCGCTGAAGCTTTCTTT
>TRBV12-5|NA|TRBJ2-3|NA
CASGGGQLSTDTQYF
TGTGCTAGTGGGGGGGGACAGTTGTCCACAGATACGCAGTATTTT
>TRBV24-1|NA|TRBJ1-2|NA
CATSLTGNYGYTF
TGTGCCACCAGTTTGACAGGCAACTATGGCTACACCTTC